The clone carrying this T cell receptor (beta chain) was counted between two and nine times. The sample belongs to a study of patients and donors after allogeneic stem cell transplantation. Trimming left V 3 bases short and J 6 bases short, with 13 bases between. Per the germline V gene, CDR1 is SEHNR and CDR2 is FQNEAQ (reference sequence). The CDR3 covers 14 residues. TCRdb used MiXCR to reprocess the RT-PCR reads, holding one entry per CDR3 protein. The sample lists 200,000 to 250,000 distinct CDR3 sequences; 13% to 15% were seen once. The clonotype originates from a human donor who was either an allogeneic HSCT recipient or a stem cell or donor lymphocyte infusion donor (not recorded which). It is not recorded whose cells these are; they may come from a transplant donor. Sequenced: blood, either unsorted or a sorted T cell fraction (not recorded which). The V call is TRBV7-9, the J call TRBJ2-3; D may match TRBD1 or TRBD2 (6 bases each). The CDR3 coding sequence is TGTGCCAGCAGCTTTCGGGGGCGCGCGGATACGCAGTATTTT. It yields the protein CASSFRGRADTQYF.